This T cell receptor beta chain was sequenced in a study of blood T cell repertoires in COVID-19. The method was immunoSEQ multiplex PCR; TCRdb's version includes in-frame clones alone and lacks a portion of them. The repertoire consists of hundreds of thousands of clones, with just over 90% occurring once and the leading ten covering approximately 2%. With respect to this clone: An end of the junction differs from the germline gene, which may be a read error.

What was sequenced was PBMCs or T cells enriched from blood (not recorded which). This clonotype originated in a woman between 18 and 30 years old who had recovered from COVID-19.

For the CDR3, the DNA is TGTGCGAGCATTGGGGGGGCGGCCTTGGGGAATGAGCAGTTCTTC. Its protein product is CASIGGAALGNEQFF. This chain connects TRBV28 to TRBJ2-1, with D perhaps TRBD2 (7 bases). This CDR3 region has 15 residues. Germline loops: CDR1 MDHEN, CDR2 SYDVKM.